This passage covers 4 T cell receptor beta chains from one sample sequenced in a study of T cells after yellow fever vaccination. Via MiXCR, TCRdb re-called the 5' RACE reads, giving one row per CDR3 protein. The sample holds about 240,000 distinct CDR3 sequences, 3.6% seen once. The input for sequencing was PBMCs, taken 15 days after the yellow fever booster vaccination. The receptors were gathered from a man aged 18 to 35 who received the YFV17D yellow fever vaccine.

The sample holds many counts of this clonotype. The rearrangement links TRBV7-2 to TRBJ2-5, with 10 bases that match TRBD2. This CDR3 spans 16 amino acids. V gave up 2 bases and J gave up 5 bases; unmatched junction bases: 8. Germline CDR1 and CDR2: SGHTA and FQGNSA. Written as DNA, the CDR3 is TGTGCCAGCAGCTTAATATGGGGACTAGCGACGGAGACCCAGTACTTC. It is translated as CASSLIWGLATETQYF.

This clonotype occurred many times. This rearrangement joins TRBV4-3 to TRBJ2-5; D gene ambiguous. V lost 1 base and J 5 bases, leaving 11 bases between the germline ends. Germline V gene data show CDR1 as LGHNA and CDR2 as YSLEER. The CDR3 extends over 14 amino acids. The CDR3 DNA is TGCGCCAGCAGCCAAGTTACCTGGTCGGAGACCCAGTACTTC. It translates to CASSQVTWSETQYF.

This clonotype was observed at least ten times. The CDR3 reads CASSGQGANYGYTF. The CDR3 DNA reads as TGTGCCAGTTCGGGACAGGGGGCTAACTATGGCTACACCTTC. This chain uses TRBV6-6 with TRBJ1-2; 11 bases line up with TRBD1. The CDR3 runs 14 residues. The V gene end was trimmed by 9 bases and the J gene end by 0 bases; junction bases not matched to a gene: 3. Germline lookup yields CDR1 MNHNY and CDR2 SVGAGI (reference sequence).

In its sample, this clonotype was seen many times. This chain links TRBV7-9 with TRBJ2-7; D unclear. Germline CDR1 is SEHNR and CDR2 is FQNEAQ (reference sequence). V gave up 1 base and J gave up 2 bases, with 12 bases separating them. The CDR3 runs 15 residues. CDR3 nucleotides: TGTGCCAGCAGCTTAGGAGACTCATCAGCCTACGAGCAGTACTTC. Its protein product is CASSLGDSSAYEQYF.